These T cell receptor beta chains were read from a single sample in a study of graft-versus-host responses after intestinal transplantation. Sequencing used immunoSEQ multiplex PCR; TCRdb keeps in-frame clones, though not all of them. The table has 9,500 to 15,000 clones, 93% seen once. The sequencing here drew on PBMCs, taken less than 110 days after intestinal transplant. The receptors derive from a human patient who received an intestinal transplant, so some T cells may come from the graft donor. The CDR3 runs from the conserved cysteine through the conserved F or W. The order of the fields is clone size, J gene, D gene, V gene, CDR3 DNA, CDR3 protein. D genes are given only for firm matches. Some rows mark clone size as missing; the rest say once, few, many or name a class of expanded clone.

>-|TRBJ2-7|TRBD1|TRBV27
TGTGCCAGCACCGTAACCGGGACAGGGCTAGTCGAGCAGTACTTC
CASTVTGTGLVEQYF
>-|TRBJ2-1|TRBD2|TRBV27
TGTGCCAGCGGGAAGCGGGACCTCTCCTACAATGAGCAGTTCTTC
CASGKRDLSYNEQFF
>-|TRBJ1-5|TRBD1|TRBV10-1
TGCGCCAGCAGTGAAATCAGGGGGCATCAGCCCCAGCATTTT
CASSEIRGHQPQHF
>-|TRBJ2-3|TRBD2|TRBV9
TGTGCCAGCAGCCCATGGGGGGGTATCACAGATACGCAGTATTTT
CASSPWGGITDTQYF
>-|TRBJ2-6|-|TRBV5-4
TGTGCCAGCAGCCTCGGCCACCCTGGGGCCAACGTCCTGACTTTC
CASSLGHPGANVLTF
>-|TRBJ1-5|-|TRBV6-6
TGTGCCAGCAGTTACTCTCTGCAGGATAGCAATCAGCCCCAGCATTTT
CASSYSLQDSNQPQHF
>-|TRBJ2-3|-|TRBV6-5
TGTGCCAGCAGTTACGCCTCGGGCGATACGCAGTATTTT
CASSYASGDTQYF
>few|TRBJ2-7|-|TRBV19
TGTGCCAGTAGTAGGTTCAGCTCCTACGAGCAGTACTTC
CASSRFSSYEQYF
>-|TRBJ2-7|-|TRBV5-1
TGCGCCAGCAGCTTGAGCGGCCGAACCTCCTACGAGCAGTACTTC
CASSLSGRTSYEQYF
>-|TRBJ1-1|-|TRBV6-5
TGTGCCAGCAGTGAGAGGGGAGGAGACACTGAAGCTTTCTTT
CASSERGGDTEAFF
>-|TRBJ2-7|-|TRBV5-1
TGCGCCAGCAGCCCCAGGAGCTCCTACGAGCAGTACTTC
CASSPRSSYEQYF
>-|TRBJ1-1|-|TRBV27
TGTGCCAGCAGTTTATCGGGCAGGGTACTTACTGAAGCTTTCTTT
CASSLSGRVLTEAFF
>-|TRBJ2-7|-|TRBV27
TGTGCCAGCAGTTTGGGCCCCCCAGGGCCGTTTTTTGAGCAGTACTTC
CASSLGPPGPFFEQYF
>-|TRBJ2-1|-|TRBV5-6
TGTGCCAGCAGCTTGGCAGGAGGGGACTACAATGAGCAGTTCTTC
CASSLAGGDYNEQFF
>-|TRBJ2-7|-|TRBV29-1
TGCAGCGTTGATTCTGTATCAGGTGGGGCGTCCTACGAGCAGTACTTC
CSVDSVSGGASYEQYF
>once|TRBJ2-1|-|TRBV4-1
TGCGCCAGCAGCCAAAAGAGTGAGCAGTTCTTC
CASSQKSEQFF
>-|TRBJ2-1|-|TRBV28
TGTGCCAGCAGGATGACAGGTAACAATGAGCAGTTCTTC
CASRMTGNNEQFF
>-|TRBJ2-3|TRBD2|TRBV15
TGTGCCACCAGCAGAGAAGCGGGAGTTTACACAGATACGCAGTATTTT
CATSREAGVYTDTQYF
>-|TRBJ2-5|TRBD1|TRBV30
TGTGCCTGGAGTGGGGGGACAGGATTTGAGACCCAGTACTTC
CAWSGGTGFETQYF
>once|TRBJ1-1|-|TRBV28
TGTGCCAGCAGTCCATGGGGGGGCAGGGTGAACACTGAAGCTTTCTTT
CASSPWGGRVNTEAFF
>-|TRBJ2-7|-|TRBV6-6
TGTGCCAGCACCCCACGTCCCTACGAGCAGTACTTC
CASTPRPYEQYF
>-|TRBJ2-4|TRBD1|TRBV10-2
TGCGCCAGCAGAGGACAGGGGAGAAAAAACATTCAGTACTTC
CASRGQGRKNIQYF
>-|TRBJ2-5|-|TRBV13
TGTGCCAGCAGCTCGGGGGGCGCCCGACAAGAGACCCAGTACTTC
CASSSGGARQETQYF
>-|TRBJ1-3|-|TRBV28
TGTGCCAGCAGTTCTCCGGGCTCTGGAAACACCATATATTTT
CASSSPGSGNTIYF
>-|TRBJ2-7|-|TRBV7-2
TGTGCCAGCAGCTTACGCATGACCTTGCTAATTACAGAGCAGTACTTC
CASSLRMTLLITEQYF
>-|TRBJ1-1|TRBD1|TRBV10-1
TGCGCCAGCAGTGTCCTTGTCCACGGACAGGGGCCTGAAGCTTTCTTT
CASSVLVHGQGPEAFF
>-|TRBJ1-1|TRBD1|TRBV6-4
TGTGCCAGCAGTGGGGTTGGGGGACAGGGTGAAATTTTCTTT
CASSGVGGQGEIFF